These 29 T cell receptor beta chains were all obtained from the same sample, sequenced in a study of T cells in Graves' hyperthyroidism and ophthalmopathy. Amplification targeted TCR beta CDR3 regions from RNA transcripts. When the TCR CDR3 underwent first-round RT-PCR, the HTBI primer set was used. TCRdb itself ran the multiplex PCR reads through MiXCR, one entry per CDR3 protein. The data contain hundreds of thousands of distinct CDR3 sequences, approximately 24% of them seen just once; the ten biggest clones take up roughly 12%. Sequencing input: blood. The receptors derive from a woman aged 25 to 39 with Graves' ophthalmopathy.

This clonotype has at least ten counts. The chain carries TRBV7-2 and TRBJ1-1; D gene uncertain. Trimming cost V 2 bases and J 6 bases, with 10 bases left between them. This CDR3 region has 13 residues. Per germline, CDR1 SGHTA and CDR2 FQGNSA. CDR3 nucleotides: TGTGCCAGCAGCTTATATCCCGATTCTGAAGCTTTCTTT. Residues: CASSLYPDSEAFF.

This clonotype was found many times. DNA of the CDR3: TGTGCCAGCACCGAAGGCTTTAGCAATCAGCCCCAGCATTTT. This codes for CASTEGFSNQPQHF. The genes are TRBV6-1 and TRBJ1-5; D gene unclear. This CDR3 contains 14 residues. The V gene lost 7 bases and the J gene lost 0 bases, with 10 bases spanning the gap. The germline CDR1 and CDR2 sequences are MNHNS and SASEGT.

This chain joins TRBV14 and TRBJ1-6; 7 bases align to TRBD1. Germline values: CDR1 SGHDN, CDR2 FVKESK. Unmatched junction bases numbered 3, after V lost 4 bases and J lost 0 bases. The CDR3 totals 16 residues. Here the CDR3 reads CASSRDSYSYNSPLHF. CDR3 bases: TGTGCCAGCAGCCGGGACAGTTACTCCTATAATTCACCCCTCCACTTT. Complete variable domain (other parts from reference TRBV14 and TRBJ1-6): EAGVTQFPSHSVIEKGQTVTLRCDPISGHDNLYWYRRVMGKEIKFLLHFVKESKQDESGMPNNRFLAERTGGTYSTLKVQPAELEDSGVYFCASSRDSYSYNSPLHFGNGTRLTVT.

The chain couples TRBV9 to TRBJ1-6; unclear D gene. The length of the CDR3 is 13 residues. The V gene's germline CDR1 is SGDLS and CDR2 YYNGEE. The V end lost 0 bases, the J end lost 6 bases, and 4 bases lay between the germline ends. In nucleotides, the CDR3 is TGTGCCAGCAGCGTAGGAGGTAATTCACCCCTCCACTTT. Amino acids: CASSVGGNSPLHF. Filled out from reference TRBV9 and TRBJ1-6, the complete variable domain reads DSGVTQTPKHLITATGQRVTLRCSPRSGDLSVYWYQQSLDQGLQFLIQYYNGEERAKGNILERFSAQQFPDLHSELNLSSLELGDSALYFCASSVGGNSPLHFGNGTRLTVT.

In its sample, this clonotype was seen many times. This sequence joins TRBV7-2 and TRBJ2-5, with D unresolved. The germline gives CDR1 SGHTA, CDR2 FQGNSA. V dropped 2 bases and J dropped 3 bases, with 7 bases sitting between them. CDR3 length: 13 amino acids. The CDR3 sequence is CASSLMVEETQYF. The CDR3 DNA reads as TGTGCCAGCAGCTTAATGGTAGAAGAGACCCAGTACTTC.

This clonotype was recorded a few times. The chain combines TRBV9 with TRBJ2-7; no clear D gene. CDR1 SGDLS and CDR2 YYNGEE come from the germline V gene. V gave up 2 bases and J gave up 0 bases, with 15 bases separating them. This CDR3 region has 16 residues. CDR3 sequence reads: CASSVGSIGSSYEQYF. The CDR3 DNA sequence: TGTGCCAGCAGCGTTGGTAGTATCGGAAGCTCCTACGAGCAGTACTTC.

With regard to this clonotype: The missing conserved phenylalanine or tryptophan at the end of this CDR3 makes a read error likely. The DNA is left out, because the CDR3 cannot be placed on it with certainty; the CDR3 is given as TCRdb lists it. The chain has TRBV15 and TRBJ1-2. Germline V gene lookup returns CDR1 LNHNV and CDR2 YYDKDF (reference sequence). The CDR3 length is 14 residues, termini included. CDR3 region: CATSRDRTTPISGL.

The V gene is TRBV12-3 or TRBV12-4, the J gene TRBJ2-5, with 9 bases that match TRBD1. The ends lost 4 bases at V and 7 bases at J; junction bases unmatched: 7. The CDR3 covers 14 residues. The CDR3 sequence is CASSYGTGWGTQYF. Here the CDR3 DNA reads TGTGCCAGCAGTTATGGGACAGGGTGGGGGACCCAGTACTTC.

This clonotype was observed many times. The CDR3 DNA reads as TGTGCCAGCAGCCTCGTCGGGGACACTGAAGCTTTCTTT. Translated, it gives CASSLVGDTEAFF. V and J are TRBV11-2 and TRBJ1-1; D gene uncertain. Trimming removed 5 bases from V and 3 bases from J, with 10 bases in between. Germline assignment: CDR1 SGHAT and CDR2 FQNNGV. CDR3 length: 13 amino acids.

V gene TRBV12-3 or TRBV12-4 combines with J gene TRBJ1-1; D uncertain. Trimming pared 5 bases from V and 1 base from J, leaving 8 bases between. There are 13 residues in the CDR3. CDR3 region: CASSPAPNTEAFF. As DNA, the CDR3 is TGTGCCAGCAGTCCGGCGCCGAACACTGAAGCTTTCTTT.

This clonotype has at least ten counts. The genes are TRBV11-2 and TRBJ1-2, with TRBD1 matching over 11 bases. There are 15 residues in the CDR3. CDR1 is SGHAT and CDR2 is FQNNGV in the germline V gene. The V and J ends lost 5 bases and 5 bases, in that order; junction bases with no gene match: 7. DNA for the CDR3: TGTGCCAGCAGCCTGGGACAGGGGGAGTCATATGGCTACACCTTC. Translating gives CASSLGQGESYGYTF.

This clonotype was recorded many times. V usage is TRBV7-6 and J usage is TRBJ2-3, with 12 bases lining up with TRBD2. CDR3 size: 17 residues. V was pared by 7 bases and J by 3 bases, with 11 bases of the junction left unmatched. Germline V gene lookup returns CDR1 SGHVS and CDR2 FNYEAQ. The CDR3: CASTPAASGGGTDTQYF. CDR3 DNA sequence: TGTGCCAGCACCCCTGCAGCTAGCGGGGGGGGGACAGATACGCAGTATTTT.

The V call is TRBV6-2 or TRBV6-3, the J call TRBJ1-1, with a possible D match to TRBD1 (6 bases). V was clipped by 7 bases and J by 2 bases, with 11 bases between them. CDR3 length: 13 residues. CDR1 is MNHEY, CDR2 SVGEGT, per germline. DNA for the CDR3: TGTGCCAGCAATCGGACAGCCAACACTGAAGCTTTCTTT. This sequence encodes CASNRTANTEAFF.

This clonotype was recorded many times. This chain links TRBV7-3 with TRBJ1-1, with no clear D. Germline loops: CDR1 SGHTA, CDR2 FQGTGA. The V end lost 3 bases, the J end lost 4 bases, and 12 bases lay between the germline ends. The CDR3 has 14 amino acids. The CDR3 sequence is CASSFPQERTEAFF. In nucleotides, the CDR3 is TGTGCCAGCAGCTTCCCTCAGGAGCGCACTGAAGCTTTCTTT.

In its sample, this clonotype was seen a few times. The chain links TRBV5-1 to TRBJ2-5; D is uncertain. Trimming shortened V by 0 bases and J by 1 base, and 10 bases separated the two germline ends. CDR3 size: 15 residues. Germline CDR1 is SGHRS and CDR2 is YFSETQ. CDR3 sequence: CASSLDPDPQETQYF. The CDR3 nucleotides read TGCGCCAGCAGCTTGGATCCAGACCCCCAAGAGACCCAGTACTTC.

This clonotype was observed many times. This chain joins TRBV11-2 and TRBJ1-2, with D tentatively TRBD1 (5 bases). The CDR3 extends over 14 amino acids. V was cut by 0 bases and J by 3 bases, with 8 bases left in between. Germline V gene lookup returns CDR1 SGHAT and CDR2 FQNNGV. The CDR3 DNA reads as TGTGCCAGCAGCTTAGAGGGGGATCACTATGGCTACACCTTC. Its translation is CASSLEGDHYGYTF.

This clonotype has a count of ten or more. The chain joins TRBV7-9 to TRBJ2-7, with 7 bases aligning to TRBD1. The CDR3 runs 13 residues. V shed 4 bases, J shed 5 bases, and the junction held 5 bases outside the gene matches. Germline V gene lookup returns CDR1 SEHNR and CDR2 FQNEAQ (reference sequence). In DNA, the CDR3 is TGTGCCAGCAGCTCTTCGACAGGGAACGAGCAGTACTTC. Translated: CASSSSTGNEQYF.

Many counts were recorded for this clonotype. CDR3 sequence: CASSNTGGNDEQYF. The CDR3 DNA reads as TGTGCCAGCAGCAATACAGGGGGCAACGACGAGCAGTACTTC. The chain recombines TRBV6-2 or TRBV6-3 with TRBJ2-7; 9 bases fit TRBD1. Germline V CDR1 and CDR2: MNHEY, SVGEGT. Trimming removed 6 bases from V and 5 bases from J; junction bases left unmatched: 8. The length of the CDR3 is 14 residues.

This clonotype was observed many times. The chain carries TRBV2 and TRBJ1-5; perhaps TRBD1 as D (6 bases). Germline CDR1 is SNHLY and CDR2 is FYNNEI. V was cut by 4 bases and J by 6 bases, with 10 bases left in between. The CDR3 is made up of 13 amino acids. The CDR3 DNA reads TGTGCCAGCAGTGGACAGGCCAGTCAGCCCCAGCATTTT. Protein: CASSGQASQPQHF.

Concerning this clonotype: Relative to the germline gene, one junction end is altered; a read error may explain this. This rearrangement joins TRBV5-6 to TRBJ2-4; 7 bases are shared with TRBD1. Germline V gene lookup returns CDR1 SGHDT and CDR2 YYEEEE. The CDR3 totals 14 residues. The CDR3 DNA is TGTGCCAGCAGCCACGGGACAGCCGAAAACATTCAGTACTTC. The encoded protein is CASSHGTAENIQYF.

There are many counts of this clonotype. The chain employs TRBV27 and TRBJ2-7; D remains unclear. Trimming pared 3 bases from V and 3 bases from J, leaving 9 bases between. Per the germline V gene, CDR1 is MNHEY and CDR2 is SMNVEV (reference sequence). The CDR3 covers 13 residues. CDR3 nucleotide sequence: TGTGCCAGCAGTTTCGGTCCGCACTACGAGCAGTACTTC. Its translation: CASSFGPHYEQYF.

This clonotype was counted only a few times. The V gene is TRBV4-1, the J gene TRBJ2-5; D is ambiguous. The CDR3 contains 18 residues. Germline assignment: CDR1 MGHRA and CDR2 YSYEKL. V was shortened by 2 bases and J by 0 bases, with 19 bases between the two germline ends. CDR3 coding DNA: TGCGCCAGCAGCCAACGAACCCTCGGTACTGGCTACCAAGAGACCCAGTACTTC. Residues: CASSQRTLGTGYQETQYF.

This clonotype was picked up many times. The chain has TRBV7-2 and TRBJ2-7, with TRBD1 matching over 7 bases. The germline CDR1 and CDR2 sequences are SGHTA and FQGNSA. The CDR3 is made up of 15 amino acids. The V and J ends lost 5 bases and 2 bases, in that order; junction bases with no gene match: 9. The CDR3 DNA sequence: TGTGCCAGCAGCGTGATGGGGACAGCCACCTACGAGCAGTACTTC. Protein: CASSVMGTATYEQYF.

In this sample, this clonotype turned up many times. CDR3 in DNA: TGTGCCAGTAGTGACAGATCTGGCTACACCTTC. It codes for CASSDRSGYTF. The genes are TRBV19 and TRBJ1-2, with D perhaps matching TRBD1 (5 bases). The ends were cut back, 5 bases at V and 7 bases at J, with 8 bases in the middle. The V gene's germline CDR1 is LNHDA and CDR2 SQIVND (reference sequence). The CDR3 spans 11 residues.

In its sample, this clonotype was seen many times. This chain joins TRBV11-1 and TRBJ2-2; possible D gene TRBD1, 7 bases. The CDR3 is 16 residues long. V was shortened by 0 bases and J by 4 bases, with 12 bases between the two germline ends. CDR1 and CDR2 from the germline V gene are SGHAT and FQDESV (reference sequence). The chain's CDR3 is CASSLAQGGFTGELFF. CDR3 nucleotide sequence: TGTGCCAGCAGCTTAGCGCAGGGGGGTTTCACCGGGGAGCTGTTTTTT.

V usage is TRBV4-1 and J usage is TRBJ2-7; tentatively, D is TRBD1 (6 bases). The ends were cut back, 1 base at V and 5 bases at J, with 15 bases in the middle. Germline V gene lookup returns CDR1 MGHRA and CDR2 YSYEKL. This CDR3 is 15 amino acids long. CDR3 amino acids: CASSQGRDTLNEQYF. DNA for the CDR3: TGCGCCAGCAGCCAAGGCCGGGACACTTTAAACGAGCAGTACTTC.

The chain joins TRBV20-1 to TRBJ1-2; tentatively, D is TRBD1 (5 bases). CDR3 length equals 13 residues. V lost 6 bases and J 5 bases, leaving 16 bases between the germline ends. Germline lookup yields CDR1 DFQATT and CDR2 SNEGSKA (reference sequence). The CDR3 here is CSAPRRDFYGYTF. In DNA form, the CDR3 reads TGCAGTGCCCCCCGGCGGGACTTTTATGGCTACACCTTC.

This clonotype was picked up one time. The chain carries TRBV15 and TRBJ2-7, with D possibly being TRBD2 (6 bases). This CDR3 is built from 15 residues. The V and J ends lost 5 bases and 3 bases respectively, with 17 bases between them. CDR1 LNHNV and CDR2 YYDKDF come from the germline V gene (reference sequence). The CDR3 is CATSSSWDSFYEQYF. CDR3 in DNA: TGTGCCACCAGCTCATCCTGGGACTCCTTCTACGAGCAGTACTTC.

This clonotype has at least ten counts. The chain combines TRBV29-1 with TRBJ1-2; TRBD1 matches at 8 bases. This CDR3 contains 13 residues. Germline CDR1 is SQVTM and CDR2 is ANQGSEA. V was clipped by 4 bases and J by 6 bases; unmatched bases: 7. DNA of the CDR3: TGCAGCGTTGCCAACAGGGGGAGCGATGGCTACACCTTC. Residues: CSVANRGSDGYTF. The whole variable domain, remainder taken from reference TRBV29-1 and TRBJ1-2, is SAVISQKPSRDICQRGTSLTIQCQVDSQVTMMFWYRQQPGQSLTLIATANQGSEATYESGFVIDKFPISRPNLTFSTLTVSNMSPEDSSIYLCSVANRGSDGYTFGSGTRLTVV.